Reported below is one TCR beta chain. The antigen is not known. The data were obtained in a study of shared clonotypes between healthy human individuals. Study-level background: Each donor had three CD4 naive, three CD4 memory, two CD8 naive and one CD8 memory plate.

Study findings and constraints: Only blood was sampled, and tissue TCR repertoires likely differ from blood ones.

Sequencing was performed with immunoSEQ multiplex PCR; in TCRdb, only in-frame clones are kept and a portion is missing. The sample includes about 1.5 million clones, nearly 99% seen only once; the top ten take about 0.4%. V shed 4 bases, J shed 5 bases, and the junction held 4 bases outside the gene matches. The CDR3 covers 14 residues. Germline V gene data show CDR1 as SGDLS and CDR2 as YYNGEE. The sequence derives from a man aged 25-45 years in good health. This chain joins TRBV9 and TRBJ2-2, with TRBD2 matching over 8 bases. Source material: naive CD4+ T cells sorted from blood. Subset denoted: CD45RA+ positively selected. The CDR3 is CASSPLAGTGELFF. The CDR3, as DNA: TGTGCCAGCAGCCCCCTAGCGGGTACCGGGGAGCTGTTTTTT.